These T cell receptor beta chains were read from a single sample in a study of Graves' ophthalmopathy and Graves' hyperthyroidism. One entry per CDR3 protein, called by TCRdb with MiXCR from the multiplex PCR reads. Of almost 750,000 distinct CDR3 sequences in the sample, roughly 41% were seen once. The specimen was peripheral blood. The receptors come from an adult man with Graves' ophthalmopathy. Each CDR3 is given with its conserved first and last residue. The D gene is left open where the match is weak. Some rows have no size entry. The others give once, few or many, or a class for an expanded clone.

v_gene: TRBV11-2; j_gene: TRBJ1-1; d_gene: .; abundance: few; CDR3nt: TGTGCCAGCAGCCAAGACGGAATGGCGGGGACTGAAGCTTTCTTT; CDR3aa: CASSQDGMAGTEAFF
v_gene: TRBV7-9; j_gene: TRBJ2-2; d_gene: TRBD2; abundance: .; CDR3nt: TGTGCCAGCAGAGACGGGAGGGCCTCCACCGGGGAGCTGTTTTTT; CDR3aa: CASRDGRASTGELFF
v_gene: TRBV2; j_gene: TRBJ2-6; d_gene: TRBD1; abundance: .; CDR3nt: TGTGCCAGCAGTTTATTGGGACAGGGGTACTCTGGGGCCAACGTCCTGACTTTC; CDR3aa: CASSLLGQGYSGANVLTF
v_gene: TRBV14; j_gene: TRBJ1-6; d_gene: .; abundance: few; CDR3nt: TGTGCCAGCAGCCAGGGGACAACAGGGCATAATTCACCCCTCCACTTT; CDR3aa: CASSQGTTGHNSPLHF
v_gene: TRBV29-1; j_gene: TRBJ1-3; d_gene: .; abundance: once; CDR3nt: TGCAGCGTTGTTAGTGGCAGGGACTCTGGAAACACCATATATTTT; CDR3aa: CSVVSGRDSGNTIYF
v_gene: TRBV5-1; j_gene: TRBJ2-5; d_gene: TRBD2; abundance: many; CDR3nt: TGCGCCAGCATGGCTAGCGGCGGTGTGGAGACCCAGTACTTC; CDR3aa: CASMASGGVETQYF
v_gene: TRBV14; j_gene: TRBJ2-5; d_gene: .; abundance: .; CDR3nt: TGTGCCAGCAGCCAACTAGTCCTCGGGGAGACCCAGTACTTC; CDR3aa: CASSQLVLGETQYF
v_gene: TRBV7-9; j_gene: TRBJ2-5; d_gene: .; abundance: many; CDR3nt: TGTGCCAGCAGCACTGGGACTCCCATGGAGACCCAGTACTTC; CDR3aa: CASSTGTPMETQYF
v_gene: TRBV12-3/TRBV12-4; j_gene: TRBJ2-5; d_gene: TRBD2; abundance: many; CDR3nt: TGTGCCAGCAGTTTAGCATTAGCGGGGCAAGAGACCCAGTACTTC; CDR3aa: CASSLALAGQETQYF
v_gene: TRBV25-1; j_gene: TRBJ1-2; d_gene: .; abundance: .; CDR3nt: TGTGCCAGCGGTTGGGGTAGACCTAACTATGGCTACACCTTC; CDR3aa: CASGWGRPNYGYTF
v_gene: TRBV6-5; j_gene: TRBJ1-2; d_gene: TRBD1; abundance: few; CDR3nt: TGTGCCAGCACCCACCCAGGGGGGTATGGCTACACCTTC; CDR3aa: CASTHPGGYGYTF
v_gene: TRBV5-4; j_gene: TRBJ1-1; d_gene: .; abundance: .; CDR3nt: TGTGCCAGCAGCTTGGCCATGGGGACTGAAGCTTTCTTT; CDR3aa: CASSLAMGTEAFF
v_gene: TRBV12-3/TRBV12-4; j_gene: TRBJ1-2; d_gene: .; abundance: .; CDR3nt: TGTGCCAGCCAGCAGGGGGGCTACACCTTC; CDR3aa: CASQQGGYTF
v_gene: TRBV2; j_gene: TRBJ1-6; d_gene: .; abundance: .; CDR3nt: TGTGCGACGGACTCATATGGGGATTCACCCCTCCACTTT; CDR3aa: CATDSYGDSPLHF
v_gene: TRBV7-2; j_gene: TRBJ1-5; d_gene: .; abundance: .; CDR3nt: TGTGCCAGCAGCTTTGGTCGGGGCAATCAGCCCCAGCATTTT; CDR3aa: CASSFGRGNQPQHF
v_gene: TRBV14; j_gene: TRBJ2-5; d_gene: TRBD2; abundance: many; CDR3nt: TGTGCCAGCAGCACTAGCGGGAGGATACAGTACTTC; CDR3aa: CASSTSGRIQYF
v_gene: TRBV25-1; j_gene: TRBJ1-6; d_gene: .; abundance: .; CDR3nt: TGTGCCAGCAGTGATCGGCCGGGGGGCGGCAATTCACCCCTCCACTTT; CDR3aa: CASSDRPGGGNSPLHF
v_gene: TRBV11-1; j_gene: TRBJ1-2; d_gene: .; abundance: .; CDR3nt: TGTGCCAGCAGCACCCGGGACGCCTATGGCTACACCTTC; CDR3aa: CASSTRDAYGYTF
v_gene: TRBV11-2; j_gene: TRBJ1-1; d_gene: .; abundance: .; CDR3nt: TGTGCCAGCAGCAAAATCTGGGGGGATACTGAAGCTTTCTTT; CDR3aa: CASSKIWGDTEAFF
v_gene: TRBV10-3; j_gene: TRBJ1-2; d_gene: .; abundance: .; CDR3nt: TGTGCCAGCAGTTACTCACAGGCTCCGACAAGAGACTATGGCTACACCTTC; CDR3aa: CASSYSQAPTRDYGYTF
v_gene: TRBV7-2; j_gene: TRBJ1-1; d_gene: .; abundance: few; CDR3nt: TGTGCCAGCAGCTTAGATGCGTTGACGAACACTGAAGCTTTCTTT; CDR3aa: CASSLDALTNTEAFF
v_gene: TRBV20-1; j_gene: TRBJ2-5; d_gene: TRBD2; abundance: few; CDR3nt: TGCAGTGCCACATCTAGCGGGGGGGCGATATTAGAAGAGACCCAGTACTTC; CDR3aa: CSATSSGGAILEETQYF
v_gene: TRBV9; j_gene: TRBJ1-6; d_gene: TRBD1; abundance: .; CDR3nt: TGTGCCAGCAGCTCCCGACAGGGGTATACGAATTCACCCCTCCACTTT; CDR3aa: CASSSRQGYTNSPLHF
v_gene: TRBV2; j_gene: TRBJ2-7; d_gene: .; abundance: .; CDR3nt: TGTGCCAGCAGTTTAGTCCGGGGGAGTGGCGAGCAGTACTTC; CDR3aa: CASSLVRGSGEQYF
v_gene: TRBV15; j_gene: TRBJ2-7; d_gene: .; abundance: .; CDR3nt: TGTGCCACCAGCAGCCAAGGGGGCTACGAGCAGTACTTC; CDR3aa: CATSSQGGYEQYF
v_gene: TRBV10-2; j_gene: TRBJ1-1; d_gene: TRBD1; abundance: .; CDR3nt: TGCGCCAGCAGTGCGGAGGAGGGGGCTAACACTGAAGCTTTCTTT; CDR3aa: CASSAEEGANTEAFF
v_gene: TRBV25-1; j_gene: TRBJ1-2; d_gene: TRBD1; abundance: .; CDR3nt: TGTGCCAGCAGTGAAGCAGGGGGAGGTAACTATGGCTACACCTTC; CDR3aa: CASSEAGGGNYGYTF
v_gene: TRBV20-1; j_gene: TRBJ2-7; d_gene: .; abundance: .; CDR3nt: TGCAGTGCTAGAGAATATACGAGAGTAGGCTACGAGCAGTACTTC; CDR3aa: CSAREYTRVGYEQYF
v_gene: TRBV4-2; j_gene: TRBJ2-7; d_gene: .; abundance: .; CDR3nt: TGTGCCAGCAGCCAAGATATCACAGTGCGGGACAGACCCTACGAGCAGTACTTC; CDR3aa: CASSQDITVRDRPYEQYF
v_gene: TRBV20-1; j_gene: TRBJ2-7; d_gene: .; abundance: few; CDR3nt: TGCAGTGCTGAGGCGTTAAAGTCGCCCTACGAGCAGTACTTC; CDR3aa: CSAEALKSPYEQYF
v_gene: TRBV7-9; j_gene: TRBJ2-7; d_gene: TRBD2; abundance: .; CDR3nt: TGCGCCAGCAGCCAGGGTCGGGGGGGCAGCTACGAGCAGTACTTC; CDR3aa: CASSQGRGGSYEQYF
v_gene: TRBV7-9; j_gene: TRBJ1-1; d_gene: .; abundance: many; CDR3nt: TGTGTCTCATGGGCGGAAAACACTGAAGCTTTCTTT; CDR3aa: CVSWAENTEAFF
v_gene: TRBV19; j_gene: TRBJ2-7; d_gene: .; abundance: many; CDR3nt: TGTGCCAGTAGTATGAGGGTACAGAACTCCTACGAGCAGTACTTC; CDR3aa: CASSMRVQNSYEQYF
v_gene: TRBV2; j_gene: TRBJ1-5; d_gene: TRBD1; abundance: .; CDR3nt: TGTGCCAGCAGTTACTTTCAGGGGGCTAATAGCAATCAGCCCCAGCATTTT; CDR3aa: CASSYFQGANSNQPQHF
v_gene: TRBV12-3/TRBV12-4; j_gene: TRBJ2-5; d_gene: .; abundance: .; CDR3nt: TGTGCCAGCAGACAAAGGCCGGTTGGTGGAGAGACCCAGTACTTC; CDR3aa: CASRQRPVGGETQYF
v_gene: TRBV7-2; j_gene: TRBJ2-7; d_gene: TRBD2; abundance: many; CDR3nt: TGTGCCAGCAGCTTAGTCGCGGCGGGAGGGCCGGGGGAGCAGTACTTC; CDR3aa: CASSLVAAGGPGEQYF
v_gene: TRBV20-1; j_gene: TRBJ2-3; d_gene: TRBD1; abundance: .; CDR3nt: TGCAGTGCTAGAGGCGGACAGGGTAGAGATACGCAGTATTTT; CDR3aa: CSARGGQGRDTQYF
v_gene: TRBV6-2/TRBV6-3; j_gene: TRBJ2-7; d_gene: .; abundance: few; CDR3nt: TGTGCCGCGGGGACATACTACGAGCAGTACTTC; CDR3aa: CAAGTYYEQYF
v_gene: TRBV29-1; j_gene: TRBJ2-5; d_gene: .; abundance: .; CDR3nt: TGCAGCGGGGGTGGGAAGACCCAGTACTTC; CDR3aa: CSGGGKTQYF
v_gene: TRBV7-2; j_gene: TRBJ2-5; d_gene: .; abundance: .; CDR3nt: TGTGCCAGCAGCCAGGGCGCGGGGCCGTGGGAGACCCAGTACTTC; CDR3aa: CASSQGAGPWETQYF
v_gene: TRBV19; j_gene: TRBJ2-6; d_gene: .; abundance: many; CDR3nt: TGTGCCAGTAGTGTATACAGGGTCGGGGCCAACGTCCTGACTTTC; CDR3aa: CASSVYRVGANVLTF
v_gene: TRBV9; j_gene: TRBJ1-3; d_gene: .; abundance: .; CDR3nt: TGTGCCAGCAGCGTAGGAGGGGGTACTGGAAACACCATATATTTT; CDR3aa: CASSVGGGTGNTIYF
v_gene: TRBV20-1; j_gene: TRBJ2-2; d_gene: .; abundance: .; CDR3nt: TGCAGTGCTCTAAGGACAGTGAACACCGGGGAGCTGTTTTTT; CDR3aa: CSALRTVNTGELFF
v_gene: TRBV7-3; j_gene: TRBJ2-7; d_gene: .; abundance: many; CDR3nt: TGTGCCAGCAGCCGTTACGAGCAGTACTTC; CDR3aa: CASSRYEQYF
v_gene: TRBV7-2; j_gene: TRBJ2-6; d_gene: .; abundance: .; CDR3nt: TGTGCCAGCAGCCTAACCTGGGTCTCTAGGGCCAACGTCCTGACTTTC; CDR3aa: CASSLTWVSRANVLTF
v_gene: TRBV10-3; j_gene: TRBJ1-2; d_gene: TRBD1; abundance: few; CDR3nt: TGTGCCAGCACCGAGGAGGACAGGGCCTATGGCTACACCTTC; CDR3aa: CASTEEDRAYGYTF
v_gene: TRBV12-3/TRBV12-4; j_gene: TRBJ1-2; d_gene: .; abundance: .; CDR3nt: TGTGCCAGCAGTTACTCGAATCTATATGGCTACACCTTC; CDR3aa: CASSYSNLYGYTF
v_gene: TRBV5-1; j_gene: TRBJ2-2; d_gene: .; abundance: .; CDR3nt: TGCGCCAGCAGCTTGTTCAACCGGGTAACCGGGGAGCTGTTTTTT; CDR3aa: CASSLFNRVTGELFF
v_gene: TRBV7-9; j_gene: TRBJ2-2; d_gene: .; abundance: few; CDR3nt: TGTGCCAGCAGCTTAGGCCGAGACACCGGGGAGCTGTTTTTT; CDR3aa: CASSLGRDTGELFF
v_gene: TRBV4-3; j_gene: TRBJ2-5; d_gene: TRBD1; abundance: few; CDR3nt: TGCGCCAGCAGCCAAACACGGGACAGGGGAGCCCAGTACTTC; CDR3aa: CASSQTRDRGAQYF
v_gene: TRBV5-4; j_gene: TRBJ2-5; d_gene: .; abundance: .; CDR3nt: TGTGCCAGCAGCCAAATAGGAGAAGAGACCCAGTACTTC; CDR3aa: CASSQIGEETQYF
v_gene: TRBV14; j_gene: TRBJ2-6; d_gene: .; abundance: few; CDR3nt: TGTGCCAGCAGCCAAGAAGGTCTCTCTGGGGCCAACGTCCTGACTTTC; CDR3aa: CASSQEGLSGANVLTF
v_gene: TRBV20-1; j_gene: TRBJ2-6; d_gene: TRBD1; abundance: .; CDR3nt: TGCAGTGCTAGCGAGGGGACAGGGACCAACGTCCTGACTTTC; CDR3aa: CSASEGTGTNVLTF
v_gene: TRBV9; j_gene: TRBJ2-7; d_gene: TRBD1; abundance: .; CDR3nt: TGTGCCAGCAGCCCGACAGGGGTGCGATCCTACGAGCAGTACTTC; CDR3aa: CASSPTGVRSYEQYF